These 7 T cell receptor beta chains share one sample of origin, sequenced in a study of shared clonotypes between healthy human individuals. The table came from immunoSEQ multiplex PCR; TCRdb's copy has only in-frame clones and leaves some out. The data show some 240,000 clones, under 80% seen once. Sequenced: memory CD4+ T cells sorted from blood. Subset: CD45RA-negative fraction. The receptors derive from a man aged 30 to 45 in good health.

J is TRBJ2-1 and V is TRBV18, with 10 bases identical to TRBD2. The CDR3 is made up of 15 amino acids. The J segment lost 8 bases and the V segment lost 3 bases, leaving 7 bases of the junction unmatched. Germline CDR1 is KGHSH and CDR2 is LQKENI. In nucleotides, the CDR3 is TGTGCCAGCTCACCGAATCTAGCGGGAGCCCATGAGCAGTTCTTC. It specifies CASSPNLAGAHEQFF.

The rearrangement links TRBV4-3 to TRBJ1-2; D gene unclear. The CDR3 contains 16 residues. Trimming removed 0 bases from V and 5 bases from J, with 16 bases in between. Germline CDR1 reads LGHNA; CDR2 reads YSLEER. The CDR3 reads CASSQEGGRPLYGYTF. The DNA for the CDR3 is TGCGCCAGCAGCCAAGAAGGAGGCAGGCCTCTTTATGGCTACACCTTC.

V gene TRBV10-2 combines with J gene TRBJ2-7, with 9 bases fitting TRBD1. Germline-derived CDR1 and CDR2 are WSHSY and SAAADI. V was clipped by 5 bases and J by 2 bases; unmatched bases: 10. The CDR3 is 16 residues long. For the CDR3, the DNA is TGCGCCAGCAGTAACGTGGGGGACAGGGCCGCCTACGAGCAGTACTTC. Translating it yields CASSNVGDRAAYEQYF.

This clone has a single count. The rearrangement joins TRBV9 to TRBJ2-1, with TRBD1 matching 7 bases. Germline V CDR1 and CDR2: SGDLS, YYNGEE. There are 16 residues in the CDR3. The V and J ends lost 3 bases and 3 bases, in that order; junction bases with no gene match: 9. The CDR3 spells CASSATDRVLYNEQFF. DNA for the CDR3: TGTGCCAGCAGCGCCACAGACAGGGTACTCTACAATGAGCAGTTCTTC.

J is TRBJ1-1 and V is TRBV7-2; a possible D gene is TRBD1 (5 bases). Germline V gene data show CDR1 as SGHTA and CDR2 as FQGNSA. V lost 5 bases to trimming and J lost 1 base, with 8 bases between them. This CDR3 is 13 amino acids long. CDR3 amino acids: CASSRDGNTEAFF. The CDR3 DNA is TGTGCCAGCAGCAGGGACGGGAACACTGAAGCTTTCTTT.

This chain joins TRBV28 and TRBJ2-1, with TRBD2 matching over 7 bases. The CDR3 has 16 residues. J gave up 4 bases and V 7 bases, and 13 bases lay outside the gene matches. Per the germline V gene, CDR1 is MDHEN and CDR2 is SYDVKM. The CDR3 bases are TGTGCCAGCACCCCTACGGGCGGGAGTCGGTACAATGAGCAGTTCTTC. Translated, it gives CASTPTGGSRYNEQFF. The variable domain in full, with the rest retrieved from reference TRBV28 and TRBJ2-1, is DVKVTQSSRYLVKRTGEKVFLECVQDMDHENMFWYRQDPGLGLRLIYFSYDVKMKEKGDIPEGYSVSREKKERFSLILESASTNQTSMYLCASTPTGGSRYNEQFFGPGTRLTVL.

The chain joins TRBV6-1 to TRBJ2-2; D perhaps matches TRBD2 (5 bases). The germline gives CDR1 MNHNS, CDR2 SASEGT. Trimming stripped 4 bases from V and 5 bases from J, with 14 bases between. This CDR3 contains 15 residues. The chain's CDR3 is CASSVQSPGTGELFF. CDR3 coding DNA: TGTGCCAGCAGTGTTCAGAGCCCGGGGACCGGGGAGCTGTTTTTT.